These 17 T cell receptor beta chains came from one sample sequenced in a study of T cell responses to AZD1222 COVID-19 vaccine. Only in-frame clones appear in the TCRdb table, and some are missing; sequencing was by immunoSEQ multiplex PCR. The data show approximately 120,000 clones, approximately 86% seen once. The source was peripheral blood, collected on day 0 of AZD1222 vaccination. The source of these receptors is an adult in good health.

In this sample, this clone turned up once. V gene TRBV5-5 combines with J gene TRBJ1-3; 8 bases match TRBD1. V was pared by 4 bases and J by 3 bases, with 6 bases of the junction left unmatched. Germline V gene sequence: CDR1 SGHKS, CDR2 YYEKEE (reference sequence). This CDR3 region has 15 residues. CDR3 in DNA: TGTGCCAGCAGCATCCAGGGGGCGGGTGGAAACACCATATATTTT. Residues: CASSIQGAGGNTIYF.

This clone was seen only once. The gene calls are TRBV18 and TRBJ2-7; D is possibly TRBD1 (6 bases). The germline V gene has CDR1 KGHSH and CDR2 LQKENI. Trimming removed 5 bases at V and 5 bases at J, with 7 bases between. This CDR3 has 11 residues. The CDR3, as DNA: TGTGCCAGCTCAGCAGGGGACGAGCAGTACTTC. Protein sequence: CASSAGDEQYF.

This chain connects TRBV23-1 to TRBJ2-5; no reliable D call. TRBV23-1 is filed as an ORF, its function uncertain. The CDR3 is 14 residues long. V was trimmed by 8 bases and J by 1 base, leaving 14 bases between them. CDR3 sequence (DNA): TGCGCCAGCGTCGGCCGGGTTATCCAAGAGACCCAGTACTTC. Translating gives CASVGRVIQETQYF.

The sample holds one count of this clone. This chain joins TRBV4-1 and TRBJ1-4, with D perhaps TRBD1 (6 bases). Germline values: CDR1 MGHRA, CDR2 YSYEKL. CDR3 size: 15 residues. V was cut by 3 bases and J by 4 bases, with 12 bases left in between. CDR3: CASSQLQGYNEKLFF. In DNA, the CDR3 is TGCGCCAGCAGCCAGCTACAGGGTTATAATGAAAAACTGTTTTTT.

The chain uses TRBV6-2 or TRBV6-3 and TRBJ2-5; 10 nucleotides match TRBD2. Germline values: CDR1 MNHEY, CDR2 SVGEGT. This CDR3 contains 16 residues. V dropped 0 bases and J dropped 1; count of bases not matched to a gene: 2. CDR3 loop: CASSYSASGGQETQYF. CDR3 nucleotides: TGTGCCAGCAGTTACTCCGCTAGCGGGGGCCAAGAGACCCAGTACTTC.

CDR3 sequence reads: CASSLAATAYTGELFF. The DNA for the CDR3 is TGTGCCAGCAGCTTAGCCGCGACAGCCTACACCGGGGAGCTGTTTTTT. The chain is built from TRBV7-9 and TRBJ2-2; tentative D call: TRBD1 (5 bases). V lost 0 bases and J 3 bases, leaving 11 bases between the germline ends. CDR3 length equals 16 residues. Germline assignment: CDR1 SEHNR and CDR2 FQNEAQ (reference sequence).

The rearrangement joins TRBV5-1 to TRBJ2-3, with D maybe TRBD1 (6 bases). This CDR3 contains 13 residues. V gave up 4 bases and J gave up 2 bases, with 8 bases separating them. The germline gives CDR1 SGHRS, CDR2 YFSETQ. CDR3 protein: CASSGGLTDTQYF. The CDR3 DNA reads TGCGCCAGCAGCGGGGGCCTCACAGATACGCAGTATTTT.

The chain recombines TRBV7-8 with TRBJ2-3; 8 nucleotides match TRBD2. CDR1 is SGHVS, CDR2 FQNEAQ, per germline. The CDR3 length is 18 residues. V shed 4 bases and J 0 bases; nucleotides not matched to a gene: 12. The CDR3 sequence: CASSSPRGAEFSTDTQYF. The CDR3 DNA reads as TGTGCCAGCAGCTCGCCGCGGGGGGCGGAGTTTAGCACAGATACGCAGTATTTT.

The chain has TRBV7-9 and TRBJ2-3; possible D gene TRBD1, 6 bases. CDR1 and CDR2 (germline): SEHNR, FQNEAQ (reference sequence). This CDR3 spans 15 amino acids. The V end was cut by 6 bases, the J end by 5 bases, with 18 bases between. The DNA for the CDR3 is TGTGCCAGCAGAATGGGGGCTAGATTGGGAGATACGCAGTATTTT. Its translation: CASRMGARLGDTQYF.

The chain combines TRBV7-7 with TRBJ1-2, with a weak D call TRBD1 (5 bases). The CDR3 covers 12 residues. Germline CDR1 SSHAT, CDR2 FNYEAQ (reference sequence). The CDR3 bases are TGTGCTAACAAAAATCGGGGGTATGGCTACACCTTC. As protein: CANKNRGYGYTF.

In nucleotides, the CDR3 is TGTGCCAGCAGTTTAAGGGGGCGAGTTACCGGGGAGCTGTTTTTT. Amino acid sequence: CASSLRGRVTGELFF. This chain uses TRBV27 with TRBJ2-2; 7 bases map to TRBD1. V lost 2 bases to trimming and J lost 5 bases; unmatched junction nucleotides: 5. CDR1 MNHEY and CDR2 SMNVEV come from the germline V gene (reference sequence). The CDR3 covers 15 residues.

The CDR3 here is CASSLGTGRAGNTIYF. DNA for the CDR3: TGTGCCAGCAGCTTGGGGACAGGGCGGGCTGGAAACACCATATATTTT. V and J are TRBV5-6 and TRBJ1-3, with TRBD1 matching over 8 bases. The V and J ends lost 0 bases and 2 bases, in that order; junction bases with no gene match: 4. There are 16 residues in the CDR3. CDR1 and CDR2 (germline): SGHDT, YYEEEE. The full variable domain, completed using reference TRBV5-6 and TRBJ1-3, is DAGVTQSPTHLIKTRGQQVTLRCSPKSGHDTVSWYQQALGQGPQFIFQYYEEEERQRGNFPDRFSGHQFPNYSSELNVNALLLGDSALYLCASSLGTGRAGNTIYFGEGSWLTVV.

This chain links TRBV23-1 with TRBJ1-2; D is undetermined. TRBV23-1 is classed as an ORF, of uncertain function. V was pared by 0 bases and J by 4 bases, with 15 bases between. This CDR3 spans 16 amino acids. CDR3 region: CASSQSMGRFSYGYTF. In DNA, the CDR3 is TGCGCCAGCAGTCAATCGATGGGCAGGTTCAGCTATGGCTACACCTTC.

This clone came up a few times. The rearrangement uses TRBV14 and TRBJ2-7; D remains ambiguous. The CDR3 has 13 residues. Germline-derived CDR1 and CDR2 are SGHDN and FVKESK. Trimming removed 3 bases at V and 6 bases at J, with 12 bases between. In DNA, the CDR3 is TGTGCCAGCAGCCATTTGACCGTCAGCGAGCAGTACTTC. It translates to CASSHLTVSEQYF. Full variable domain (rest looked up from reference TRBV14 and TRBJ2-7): EAGVTQFPSHSVIEKGQTVTLRCDPISGHDNLYWYRRVMGKEIKFLLHFVKESKQDESGMPNNRFLAERTGGTYSTLKVQPAELEDSGVYFCASSHLTVSEQYFGPGTRLTVT.

DNA of the CDR3: TGTGCCAGCTCACCAAACTCAGGGGGGGAAGGATCTGGAAACACCATATATTTT. It translates to CASSPNSGGEGSGNTIYF. This chain uses TRBV18 with TRBJ1-3; 7 bases agree with TRBD1. Germline V gene sequence: CDR1 KGHSH, CDR2 LQKENI. There are 18 residues in the CDR3. V lost 2 bases and J lost 1; bases outside the gene matches: 11.

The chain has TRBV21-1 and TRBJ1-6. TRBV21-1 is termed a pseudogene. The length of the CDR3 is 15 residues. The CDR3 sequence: CAIPGESLVTSPLHF. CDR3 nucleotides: TGTGCGATCCCCGGGGAGTCCTTAGTTACCTCACCCCTCCACTTT.

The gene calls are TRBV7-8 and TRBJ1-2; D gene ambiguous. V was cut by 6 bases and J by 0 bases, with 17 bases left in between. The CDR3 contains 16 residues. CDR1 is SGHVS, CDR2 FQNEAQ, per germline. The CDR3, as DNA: TGTGCCAGCAGTCAAAGGACGGACTTTTCTAACTATGGCTACACCTTC. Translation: CASSQRTDFSNYGYTF.